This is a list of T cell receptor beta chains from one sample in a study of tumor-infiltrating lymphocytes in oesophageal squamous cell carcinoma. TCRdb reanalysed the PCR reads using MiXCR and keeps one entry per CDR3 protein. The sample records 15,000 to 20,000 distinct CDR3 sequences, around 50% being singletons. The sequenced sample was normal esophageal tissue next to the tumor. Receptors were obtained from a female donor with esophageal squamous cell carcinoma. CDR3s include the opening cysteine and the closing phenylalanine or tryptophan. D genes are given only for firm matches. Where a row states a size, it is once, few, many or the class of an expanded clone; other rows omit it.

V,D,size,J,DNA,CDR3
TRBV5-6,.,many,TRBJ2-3,TGTGCCAGCAGCTTGGTCTGGACTAGCACAGATACGCAGTATTTT,CASSLVWTSTDTQYF
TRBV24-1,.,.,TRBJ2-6,TGTGCCACCAGTGATTTGGGCACGACTGGGGCCAACGTCCTGACTTTC,CATSDLGTTGANVLTF
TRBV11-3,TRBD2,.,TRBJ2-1,TGTGCCAGCAGCCTGGGACTAGCGGGAGGGTACAATGAGCAGTTCTTC,CASSLGLAGGYNEQFF
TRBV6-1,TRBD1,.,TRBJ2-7,TGTGCCAGCGCTAGGACAGGACTCTACTACTTC,CASARTGLYYF
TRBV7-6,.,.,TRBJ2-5,TGTGCCAGCAGAACCCCAGGGCACGAGACCCAGTACTTC,CASRTPGHETQYF
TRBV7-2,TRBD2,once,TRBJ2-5,TGTGCCAGCAGCTTAGGGGCCCGATTAGTTAGCGGGAATCGAGAGACCCAGTACTTC,CASSLGARLVSGNRETQYF
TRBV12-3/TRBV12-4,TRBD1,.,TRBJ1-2,TGTGCCAGCAGTTGGACAGGGTCCTATGGCTACACCTTC,CASSWTGSYGYTF
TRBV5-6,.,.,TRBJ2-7,TGTGCCAGCAGCTTGGCAGGGTTGAACGAGCAGTACTTC,CASSLAGLNEQYF
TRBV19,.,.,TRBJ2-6,TGTGCCAGTAGTATGGGAGCTGGGGCCAACGTCCTGACTTTC,CASSMGAGANVLTF
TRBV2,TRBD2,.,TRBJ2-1,TGTGCCAGCAGGGACGGACTAGCGGGATGGAATGAGCAGTTCTTC,CASRDGLAGWNEQFF
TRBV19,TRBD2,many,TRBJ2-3,TGTGCCAGTAGTATTTTTGGCCTAGCGGGAGGAAGGACAGATACGCAGTATTTT,CASSIFGLAGGRTDTQYF
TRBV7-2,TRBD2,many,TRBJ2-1,TGTGCCAGCAGCTTATACCCTAGCGGAGGCAATGAGCAGTTCTTC,CASSLYPSGGNEQFF
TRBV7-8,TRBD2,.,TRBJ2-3,TGTGCCAGCAGCTTAAGGCTAGCGGAGCCCACAGATACGCAGTATTTT,CASSLRLAEPTDTQYF
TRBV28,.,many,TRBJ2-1,TGTGCCAGCAGTTTGGTCTCTGAGCAGTTCTTC,CASSLVSEQFF
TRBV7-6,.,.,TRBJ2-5,TGTGCCAGCAGCTTAGCGGGCGGGCTGCGGGGGACCCAGTACTTC,CASSLAGGLRGTQYF
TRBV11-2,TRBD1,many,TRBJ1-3,TGTGCCAGCATGGAGGGACAGGGCTCTGGAAACACCATATATTTT,CASMEGQGSGNTIYF
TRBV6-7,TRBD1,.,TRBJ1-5,TGTGCCAGCAGTAACACGGGACAGGGGAACAATCAGCCCCAGCATTTT,CASSNTGQGNNQPQHF
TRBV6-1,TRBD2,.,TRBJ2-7,TGTGCCAGCAGTTACGATCTTAGCGGGAGATACGGGACCCACGAGCAGTACTTC,CASSYDLSGRYGTHEQYF
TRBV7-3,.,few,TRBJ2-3,TGTGCCAGCAGCTTCTACGCAGATACGCAGTATTTT,CASSFYADTQYF
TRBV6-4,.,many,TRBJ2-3,TGTGCCAGCAGTCAGGAGAGGACAGATACGCAGTATTTT,CASSQERTDTQYF
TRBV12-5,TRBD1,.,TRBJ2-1,TGTGCTAGTGCTAAAGACAGGGCGCGTAGTGAGCAGTTCTTC,CASAKDRARSEQFF
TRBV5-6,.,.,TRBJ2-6,TGTGCCAGCAGGTTGGGGGTCTCTGGGGCCAACGTCCTGACTTTC,CASRLGVSGANVLTF